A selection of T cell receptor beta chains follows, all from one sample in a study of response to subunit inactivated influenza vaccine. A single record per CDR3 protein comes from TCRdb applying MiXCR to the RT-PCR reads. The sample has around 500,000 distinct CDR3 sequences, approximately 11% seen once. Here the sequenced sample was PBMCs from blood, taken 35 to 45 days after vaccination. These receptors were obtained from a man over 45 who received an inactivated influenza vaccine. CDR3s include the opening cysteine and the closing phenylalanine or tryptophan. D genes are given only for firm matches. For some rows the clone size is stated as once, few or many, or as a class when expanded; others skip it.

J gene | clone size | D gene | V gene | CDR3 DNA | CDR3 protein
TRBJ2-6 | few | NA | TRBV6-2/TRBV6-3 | TGTGCCAGCACCCACTGGCTACCCAGCTCTGGGGCCAACGTCCTGACTTTC | CASTHWLPSSGANVLTF
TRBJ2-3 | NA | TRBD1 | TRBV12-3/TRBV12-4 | TGTGCCAGCAGTTTTGACAGGGGTTGGGGTACGCAGTATTTT | CASSFDRGWGTQYF
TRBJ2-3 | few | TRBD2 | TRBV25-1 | TGTGCCAGCAGTAAGACCCTTACGACTAGCGGGGATACAGATACGCAGTATTTT | CASSKTLTTSGDTDTQYF
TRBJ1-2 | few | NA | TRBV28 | TGTGCCAGCCGAACAGGGTACGGTGGCTACACCTTC | CASRTGYGGYTF
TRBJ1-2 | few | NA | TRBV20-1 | TGCAGTGCTAGTTCCAATAAGAGGGTGGACTATGGCTACACCTTC | CSASSNKRVDYGYTF
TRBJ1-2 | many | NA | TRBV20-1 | TGCAGTCGGACGGATAACTATGGCTACACCTTC | CSRTDNYGYTF
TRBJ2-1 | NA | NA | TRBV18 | TGTGCCAGCTCACCACAGTCGCCGATGGATATGAATGAGCAGTTCTTC | CASSPQSPMDMNEQFF
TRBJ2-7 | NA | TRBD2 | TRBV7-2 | TGTGCCAGCAGCACCGTTGGTAGCGGGGCCCACGAGCAGTACTTC | CASSTVGSGAHEQYF
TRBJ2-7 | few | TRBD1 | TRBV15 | TGTGCCACCACCTCCCACAGGGGGCAAGAGCAGTACTTC | CATTSHRGQEQYF
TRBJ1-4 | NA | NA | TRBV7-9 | TGTGCCAGCAGCTTACAGGGCGGAACTAATGAAAAACTGTTTTTT | CASSLQGGTNEKLFF
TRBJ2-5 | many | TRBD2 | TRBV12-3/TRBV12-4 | TGTGCCAGCAGTTCCAGCGGGGGCCAAGAGACCCAGTACTTC | CASSSSGGQETQYF
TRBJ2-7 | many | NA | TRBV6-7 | TGTGCCAGCAGCTTCACCGAGCAGTACTTC | CASSFTEQYF
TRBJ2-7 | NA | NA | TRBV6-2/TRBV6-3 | TGTGCCAGCAGTTACCTCCAGCTCTACGAGCAGTACTTC | CASSYLQLYEQYF
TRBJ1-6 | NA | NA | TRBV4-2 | TGTGCCAGCAGCCAAGATGCTTTCAATAATTTACCCCTCCACTTT | CASSQDAFNNLPLHF
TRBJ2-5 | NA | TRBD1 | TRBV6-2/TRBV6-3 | TGTGCCAGCAGTCCCCGGGACAGGGGATTCGGGACCCAGTACTTC | CASSPRDRGFGTQYF
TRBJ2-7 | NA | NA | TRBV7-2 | TGTGCCAGCAGCCCAGCAGGAAGCTATAGCAGGCAGTACTTC | CASSPAGSYSRQYF
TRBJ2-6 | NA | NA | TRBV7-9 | TGTGCCAGCAGCCCGAGTTGGGCCAACGTCCTGACTTTC | CASSPSWANVLTF
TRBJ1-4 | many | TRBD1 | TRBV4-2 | TGTGCCAGCAGTCGACAGGGGGCTAATGAAAAACTGTTTTTT | CASSRQGANEKLFF
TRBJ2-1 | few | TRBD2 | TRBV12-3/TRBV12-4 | TGTGCCAGCAGTTCGACTAGCGGGGGATCAAATGAGCAGTTCTTC | CASSSTSGGSNEQFF
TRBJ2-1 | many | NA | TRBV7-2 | TGTGCCAGCAGCCTCAGTAATACAGGATCCCAGCAGTTCTTC | CASSLSNTGSQQFF
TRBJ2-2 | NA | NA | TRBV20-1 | TGCAGTGCTAGAGAGGGGGCGGCCACCGGGGAGCTGTTTTTT | CSAREGAATGELFF
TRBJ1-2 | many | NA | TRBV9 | TGTGCCAGCAAGCCCATCCAGGATTGGGGTAACTATGGCTACACCTTC | CASKPIQDWGNYGYTF
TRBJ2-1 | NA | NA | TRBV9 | TGTGCCAGCAGCGTAGATGTAGCTAACAATGAGCAGTTCTTC | CASSVDVANNEQFF
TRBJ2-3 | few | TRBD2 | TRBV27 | TGTGCCAGCAGTTCCCGGACTAGCGGGACAGATACGCAGTATTTT | CASSSRTSGTDTQYF
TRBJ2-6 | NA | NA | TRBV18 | TGTGCCAGCTCACCACCAGGGGTCCAGCGTGGGGCCAACGTCCTGACTTTC | CASSPPGVQRGANVLTF
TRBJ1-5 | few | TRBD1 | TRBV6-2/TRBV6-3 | TGTGCCAGCAGTTACTCGACAGGGCGTGGCAATCAGCCCCAGCATTTT | CASSYSTGRGNQPQHF
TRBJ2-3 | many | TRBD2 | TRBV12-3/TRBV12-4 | TGTGCCAGCAGTGCCCCAGCGGGAGGTGGCACAGATACGCAGTATTTT | CASSAPAGGGTDTQYF
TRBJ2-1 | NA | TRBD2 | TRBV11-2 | TGTGCCAGCAGCTTAGGGACTAGCGGGAGTTTCTACAATGAGCAGTTCTTC | CASSLGTSGSFYNEQFF
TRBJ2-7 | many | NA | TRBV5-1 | TGCGCCAGCAGCTTGAGTTTCTTCAGGGCGTCCTACGAGCAGTACTTC | CASSLSFFRASYEQYF